The 25 T cell receptor beta chains presented below share a single source sample, sequenced in a study of blood T cell repertoires in COVID-19. Assay used: immunoSEQ multiplex PCR; TCRdb lists only in-frame clones, some missing. The table shows approximately 230,000 clones, with nearly 90% occurring only once. Source material: peripheral blood. The receptors come from a man between 18 and 29 years old with active or convalescent COVID-19.

This chain links TRBV6-5 with TRBJ1-5, with TRBD1 identical over 9 bases. The ends lost 6 bases at V and 2 bases at J; junction bases unmatched: 5. The CDR3 totals 15 residues. In germline, CDR1 is MNHEY, CDR2 SVGAGI. The CDR3 region has the DNA TGTGCCAGCAGCTTTACAGGGGGCCGCAATCAGCCCCAGCATTTT. Amino acids: CASSFTGGRNQPQHF.

The V and J genes are TRBV5-1 and TRBJ2-5; TRBD2 might be the D (5 bases). V lost 0 bases, J lost 5 bases, and 8 bases lay in between. Germline V gene lookup returns CDR1 SGHRS and CDR2 YFSETQ. This CDR3 is built from 13 residues. CDR3 residues: CASSLAPGETQYF. The CDR3 DNA follows: TGCGCCAGCAGCTTGGCCCCGGGGGAGACCCAGTACTTC.

The V call is TRBV10-3, the J call TRBJ1-2; no firm D call. This CDR3 has 12 residues. V dropped 0 bases and J dropped 6 bases, with 5 bases sitting between them. The germline CDR1 and CDR2 sequences are ENHRY and SYGVKD. CDR3: CAISESANGYTF. The DNA of the CDR3 is TGTGCCATCAGTGAGTCGGCAAATGGCTACACCTTC.

Notes on this clone: This CDR3 is also generated by other DNA sequences in the sample. The gene calls are TRBV9 and TRBJ1-1; no firm D call. V dropped 0 bases and J dropped 5 bases, with 8 bases sitting between them. Looked up from germline, CDR1 is SGDLS and CDR2 is YYNGEE. The CDR3 consists of 13 residues. For the CDR3, the DNA is TGTGCCAGCAGCGTAGGCGGGCAAACTGAAGCTTTCTTT. Translation gives CASSVGGQTEAFF.

The rearrangement uses TRBV12-2 and TRBJ2-7; TRBD2 was called by the table and not checked on the DNA. TRBV12-2 counts as a pseudogene. This CDR3 region has 13 residues. The CDR3: CASRLAIGVEQYF. As DNA, the CDR3 is TGTGCAAGTCGCTTAGCCATCGGAGTCGAGCAGTACTTC.

The J gene is TRBJ2-4, the V gene TRBV7-2; TRBD1 matches at 9 bases. Germline values: CDR1 SGHTA, CDR2 FQGNSA. There are 18 residues in the CDR3. Trimming took 5 bases from V and 0 from J; bases not matched to a gene: 11. Here the CDR3 DNA reads TGTGCCAGCAGCCAACAGGGGGCGCTTAGACTAGCCAAAAACATTCAGTACTTC. It translates to CASSQQGALRLAKNIQYF.

This chain links TRBV18 with TRBJ1-2, with a weak D call TRBD1 (6 bases). The germline V gene encodes CDR1 KGHSH and CDR2 LQKENI. The CDR3 runs 13 residues. Between the trimmed V and J ends, which lost 6 bases and 4 bases, there was a span of 12 bases. CDR3 sequence (DNA): TGTGCCAGCTCGCTCAAACAGGGCTATGGCTACACCTTC. This encodes CASSLKQGYGYTF.

The chain recombines TRBV25-1 with TRBJ1-6; the D is unclear. The CDR3 sequence is 12 residues long. Trimming took 2 bases from V and 13 from J, leaving 9 bases between them. Per the germline V gene, CDR1 is MGHDK and CDR2 is SYGVNS. CDR3 in DNA: TGTGCCAGCAGTGAAGCACTTCGGCCCCTCCACTTT. This sequence encodes CASSEALRPLHF.

This chain joins TRBV19 and TRBJ2-1; D remains ambiguous. This CDR3 contains 14 residues. Germline V gene data show CDR1 as LNHDA and CDR2 as SQIVND (reference sequence). The germline V and J ends were trimmed by 8 bases and 1 base, with 12 bases remaining between them. CDR3 DNA: TGTGCCAGTTCCAGTAGCATGTCCTACAATGAGCAGTTCTTC. As protein: CASSSSMSYNEQFF.

The chain uses TRBV5-4 and TRBJ1-1; no reliable D call. Looked up from germline, CDR1 is SGHNT and CDR2 is YYREEE (reference sequence). The V gene lost 7 bases and the J gene lost 1 base, with 14 bases spanning the gap. This CDR3 region has 14 residues. CDR3 protein: CASRSTPSNTEAFF. The CDR3, as DNA: TGTGCCAGCCGATCCACACCCTCGAACACTGAAGCTTTCTTT.

The V and J genes are TRBV6-4 and TRBJ2-2; 12 nucleotides line up with TRBD2. Germline CDR1 MRHNA, CDR2 SNTAGT. J gave up 0 bases and V 5 bases, and 4 bases lay outside the gene matches. The CDR3 totals 17 residues. The CDR3 nucleotides read TGTGCCAGCAGTAAACTAGCGGGGGGCTCGAACACCGGGGAGCTGTTTTTT. This codes for CASSKLAGGSNTGELFF.

The rearrangement links TRBV7-6 to TRBJ2-1; D might be TRBD2 (6 bases). Between the trimmed V and J ends, which lost 3 bases and 9 bases, there was a span of 24 bases. The CDR3 is 17 residues long. In germline, CDR1 is SGHVS, CDR2 FNYEAQ. The CDR3 sequence: CASSFPPAGTSGSEQFF. The DNA of the CDR3 is TGTGCCAGCAGCTTCCCTCCGGCCGGGACCTCCGGGAGTGAGCAGTTCTTC. The full variable domain, its missing parts supplied by reference TRBV7-6 and TRBJ2-1, is GAGVSQSPRYKVTKRGQDVALRCDPISGHVSLYWYRQALGQGPEFLTYFNYEAQQDKSGLPNDRFSAERPEGSISTLTIQRTEQRDSAMYRCASSFPPAGTSGSEQFFGPGTRLTVL.

The rearrangement joins TRBV10-3 to TRBJ1-4, with unresolved D. Trimming removed 1 base from V and 0 bases from J, with 12 bases in between. CDR3 size: 17 residues. CDR1 is ENHRY, CDR2 SYGVKD, per germline. CDR3 nucleotides: TGTGCCATCAGTGAGTACCGGGAGATGACAACTAATGAAAAACTGTTTTTT. This encodes CAISEYREMTTNEKLFF.

CDR3 nucleotide sequence: TGCGCCAGCAGCTTAGCGGGGGCTGGCACAGATACGCAGTATTTT. The encoded protein is CASSLAGAGTDTQYF. The rearrangement uses TRBV5-1 and TRBJ2-3; the match to TRBD2 covers 8 bases. J gave up 1 base and V 2 bases, and 3 bases lay outside the gene matches. The length of the CDR3 is 15 residues. Germline-derived CDR1 and CDR2 are SGHRS and YFSETQ.

This chain joins TRBV6-5 and TRBJ2-1, with 9 bases aligning to TRBD2. This CDR3 contains 14 residues. The V segment lost 2 bases and the J segment 8 bases; nucleotides outside the gene matches: 4. Germline values: CDR1 MNHEY, CDR2 SVGAGI. This CDR3 is CASSYAGGPDEQFF. The DNA of the CDR3 is TGTGCCAGCAGTTACGCGGGAGGGCCCGATGAGCAGTTCTTC.

The chain is built from TRBV7-2 and TRBJ2-1; 8 bases fit TRBD2. The CDR3 loop spans 15 amino acids. Trimming took 5 bases from V and 2 from J; bases not matched to a gene: 5. Germline-derived CDR1 and CDR2 are SGHTA and FQGNSA. CDR3: CASSPTGLAYNEQFF. The CDR3 DNA follows: TGTGCCAGCAGCCCCACGGGACTAGCCTACAATGAGCAGTTCTTC.

This clone has a single count. This sequence joins TRBV28 and TRBJ2-7; a weak D match, TRBD1 (5 bases). The CDR3 is made up of 14 amino acids. From germline, CDR1 is MDHEN and CDR2 SYDVKM. V was cut by 7 bases and J by 4 bases, with 17 bases left in between. CDR3 sequence: CASNRMGRPYEQYF. In DNA form, the CDR3 reads TGTGCCAGCAACCGAATGGGGCGGCCGTACGAGCAGTACTTC. The full variable domain, with the rest looked up from reference TRBV28 and TRBJ2-7, is DVKVTQSSRYLVKRTGEKVFLECVQDMDHENMFWYRQDPGLGLRLIYFSYDVKMKEKGDIPEGYSVSREKKERFSLILESASTNQTSMYLCASNRMGRPYEQYFGPGTRLTVT.

The J gene is TRBJ2-7, the V gene TRBV6-1; the D is unclear. Germline CDR1 and CDR2: MNHNS and SASEGT. The length of the CDR3 is 11 residues. V was cut by 5 bases and J by 3 bases, with 5 bases left in between. The CDR3 here is CASSSLYEQYF. CDR3 coding DNA: TGTGCCAGCAGTTCCCTCTACGAGCAGTACTTC.

This sequence joins TRBV19 and TRBJ1-3; D might be TRBD1 (5 bases). Germline V lookup: CDR1 LNHDA, CDR2 SQIVND (reference sequence). Trimming left V 4 bases short and J 0 bases short, with 10 bases between. This CDR3 spans 15 amino acids. CDR3 region: CASSTSRVSGNTIYF. In nucleotides, the CDR3 is TGTGCCAGTAGTACCAGCAGGGTCTCTGGAAACACCATATATTTT. Supplemented by reference TRBV19 and TRBJ1-3, the full variable domain reads DGGITQSPKYLFRKEGQNVTLSCEQNLNHDAMYWYRQDPGQGLRLIYYSQIVNDFQKGDIAEGYSVSREKKESFPLTVTSAQKNPTAFYLCASSTSRVSGNTIYFGEGSWLTVV.

This sequence joins TRBV9 and TRBJ2-1, with 7 bases aligning to TRBD2. Trimming took 9 bases from V and 5 from J; bases not matched to a gene: 11. The CDR3 sequence is 14 residues long. In germline, CDR1 is SGDLS, CDR2 YYNGEE. CDR3 sequence (DNA): TGTGCCACCTCCCGGGGGGACCTCCACAATGAGCAGTTCTTC. It encodes CATSRGDLHNEQFF.

This clone was recorded once. The gene calls are TRBV7-8 and TRBJ2-2; 9 bases are a match to TRBD2. Germline V CDR1 and CDR2: SGHVS, FQNEAQ. The CDR3 runs to 15 residues. The trim removed 6 bases at V and 2 bases at J, leaving 4 bases unmatched. CDR3 residues: CASSQLAGNTGELFF. CDR3 DNA sequence: TGTGCCAGCAGTCAGCTAGCGGGAAACACCGGGGAGCTGTTTTTT.

The chain recombines TRBV7-7 with TRBJ2-2; 10 bases align to TRBD1. This CDR3 contains 18 residues. CDR1 SSHAT and CDR2 FNYEAQ come from the germline V gene (reference sequence). Trimming removed 5 bases from V and 0 bases from J; junction bases left unmatched: 9. For the CDR3, the DNA is TGTGCCAGCAGCCCCAGACCCGGGACAGGGGCGAACACCGGGGAGCTGTTTTTT. This sequence encodes CASSPRPGTGANTGELFF.

This clone was counted only a few times. J is TRBJ1-3 and V is TRBV30, with D hard to call. The germline V gene has CDR1 GTSNPN and CDR2 SVGIG (reference sequence). V was pared by 4 bases and J by 0 bases, with 4 bases between. The CDR3 totals 12 residues. CDR3 loop: CAWKSSGNTIYF. CDR3 coding DNA: TGTGCCTGGAAGAGCTCTGGAAACACCATATATTTT.

This chain links TRBV7-2 with TRBJ2-7, with 9 bases lining up with TRBD1. The CDR3 is 15 residues long. The V and J ends lost 2 bases and 4 bases, in that order; junction bases with no gene match: 6. The germline gives CDR1 SGHTA, CDR2 FQGNSA. The CDR3 nucleotides read TGTGCCAGCAGCTTATTCCCGGGACAGGGTTACGAGCAGTACTTC. Its translation: CASSLFPGQGYEQYF. Filled out from reference TRBV7-2 and TRBJ2-7, the complete variable domain reads GAGVSQSPSNKVTEKGKDVELRCDPISGHTALYWYRQSLGQGLEFLIYFQGNSAPDKSGLPSDRFSAERTGGSVSTLTIQRTQQEDSAVYLCASSLFPGQGYEQYFGPGTRLTVT.

The V gene is TRBV6-5, the J gene TRBJ2-1; 13 nucleotides line up with TRBD2. V lost 6 bases and J lost 2; bases outside the gene matches: 1. CDR3 length: 15 residues. From germline, CDR1 is MNHEY and CDR2 SVGAGI. For the CDR3, the DNA is TGTGCCAGCAGAGGGACTAGCGGGGCCTACAATGAGCAGTTCTTC. It specifies CASRGTSGAYNEQFF.